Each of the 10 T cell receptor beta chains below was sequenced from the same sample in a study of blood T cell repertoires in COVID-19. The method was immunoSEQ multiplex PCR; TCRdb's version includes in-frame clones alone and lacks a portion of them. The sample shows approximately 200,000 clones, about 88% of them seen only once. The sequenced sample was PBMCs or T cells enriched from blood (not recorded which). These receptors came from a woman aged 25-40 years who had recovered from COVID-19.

This CDR3 is CASSLQSSVLTEAFF. The CDR3 DNA sequence: TGTGCCAGCAGCCTCCAATCAAGCGTGTTGACTGAAGCTTTCTTT. This chain joins TRBV5-5 and TRBJ1-1; D remains ambiguous. The CDR3 has 15 amino acids. V dropped 4 bases and J dropped 5 bases, with 18 bases sitting between them. Germline CDR1 is SGHKS and CDR2 is YYEKEE (reference sequence).

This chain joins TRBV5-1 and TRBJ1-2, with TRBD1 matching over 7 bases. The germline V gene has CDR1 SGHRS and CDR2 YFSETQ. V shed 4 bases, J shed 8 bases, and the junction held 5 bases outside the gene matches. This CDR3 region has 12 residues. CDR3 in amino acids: CASSLTGEGYTF. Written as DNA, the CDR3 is TGCGCCAGCAGCCTAACAGGGGAAGGCTACACCTTC. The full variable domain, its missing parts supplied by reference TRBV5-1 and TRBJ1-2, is KAGVTQTPRYLIKTRGQQVTLSCSPISGHRSVSWYQQTPGQGLQFLFEYFSETQRNKGNFPGRFSGRQFSNSRSEMNVSTLELGDSALYLCASSLTGEGYTFGSGTRLTVV.

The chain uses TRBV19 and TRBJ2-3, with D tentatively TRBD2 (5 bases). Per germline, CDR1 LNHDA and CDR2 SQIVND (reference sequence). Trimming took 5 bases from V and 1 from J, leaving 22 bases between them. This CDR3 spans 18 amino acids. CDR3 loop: CASSPPRERLAGTDTQYF. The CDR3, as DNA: TGTGCCAGTAGTCCCCCGAGGGAGCGATTGGCGGGCACAGATACGCAGTATTTT.

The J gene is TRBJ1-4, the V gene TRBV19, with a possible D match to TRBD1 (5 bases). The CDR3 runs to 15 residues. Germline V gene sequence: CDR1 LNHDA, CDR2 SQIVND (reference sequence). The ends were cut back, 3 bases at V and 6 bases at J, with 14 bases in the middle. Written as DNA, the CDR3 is TGTGCCAGTAGTATCAGGACAAGGTTGGATGAAAAACTGTTTTTT. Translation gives CASSIRTRLDEKLFF.

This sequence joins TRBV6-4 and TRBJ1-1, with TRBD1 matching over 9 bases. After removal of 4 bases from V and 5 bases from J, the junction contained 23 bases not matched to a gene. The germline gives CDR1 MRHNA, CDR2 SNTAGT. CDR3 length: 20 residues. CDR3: CASSVPLHRGLGLIGTEAFF. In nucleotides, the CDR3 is TGTGCCAGCAGTGTCCCCTTACACAGGGGGCTGGGATTAATAGGTACTGAAGCTTTCTTT.

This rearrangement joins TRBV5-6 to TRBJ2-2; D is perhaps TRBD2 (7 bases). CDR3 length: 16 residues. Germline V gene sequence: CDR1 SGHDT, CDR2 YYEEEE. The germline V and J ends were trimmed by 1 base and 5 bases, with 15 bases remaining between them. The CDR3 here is CASSLIRGAGTGELFF. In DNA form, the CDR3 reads TGTGCCAGCAGCTTGATACGGGGGGCAGGGACCGGGGAGCTGTTTTTT.

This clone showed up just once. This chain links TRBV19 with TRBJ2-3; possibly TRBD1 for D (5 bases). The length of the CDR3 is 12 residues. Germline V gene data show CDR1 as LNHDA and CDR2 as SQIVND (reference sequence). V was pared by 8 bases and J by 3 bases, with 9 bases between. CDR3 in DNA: TGTGCCAGTGGGCAGGGAACAGATACGCAGTATTTT. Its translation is CASGQGTDTQYF.

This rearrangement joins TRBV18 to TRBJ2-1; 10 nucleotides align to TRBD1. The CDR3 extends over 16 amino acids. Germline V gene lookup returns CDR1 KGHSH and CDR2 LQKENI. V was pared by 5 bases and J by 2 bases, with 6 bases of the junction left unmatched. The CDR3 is CASSIPGTGAYNEQFF. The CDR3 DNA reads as TGTGCCAGCTCAATCCCCGGGACAGGGGCCTACAATGAGCAGTTCTTC.

The CDR3 DNA is TGTGCCAGCAGTTTCTTTGGTGGCGGTTACGAGCAGTACTTC. Its protein is CASSFFGGGYEQYF. This chain links TRBV27 with TRBJ2-7, with D hard to call. The germline gives CDR1 MNHEY, CDR2 SMNVEV (reference sequence). This CDR3 has 14 residues. With 3 bases removed from V and 4 bases from J, the gap between germline ends came to 13 bases.

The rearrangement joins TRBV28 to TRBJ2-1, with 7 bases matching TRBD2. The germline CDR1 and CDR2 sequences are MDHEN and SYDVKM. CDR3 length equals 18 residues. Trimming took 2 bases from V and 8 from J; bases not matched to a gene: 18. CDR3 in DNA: TGTGCCAGCAGTTTAGAAAGGGGCTTTAGCGGGTACACTCATGAGCAGTTCTTC. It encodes CASSLERGFSGYTHEQFF.